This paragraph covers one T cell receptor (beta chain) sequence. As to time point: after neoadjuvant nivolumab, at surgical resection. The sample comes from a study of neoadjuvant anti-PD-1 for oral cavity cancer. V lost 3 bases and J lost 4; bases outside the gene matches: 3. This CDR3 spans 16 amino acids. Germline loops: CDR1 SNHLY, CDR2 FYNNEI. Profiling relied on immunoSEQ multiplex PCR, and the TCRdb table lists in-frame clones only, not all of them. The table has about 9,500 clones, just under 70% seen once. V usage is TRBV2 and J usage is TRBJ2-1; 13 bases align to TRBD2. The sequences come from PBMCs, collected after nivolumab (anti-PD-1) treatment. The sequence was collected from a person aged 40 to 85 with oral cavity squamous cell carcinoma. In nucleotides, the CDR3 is TGTGCCAGCAGTGATGGGGGACTAGCGGGATACAATGAGCAGTTCTTC. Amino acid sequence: CASSDGGLAGYNEQFF.